Listed below are T cell receptor beta chains from one sample, sequenced in a study of shared clonotypes between healthy human individuals. The assay was immunoSEQ multiplex PCR, and TCRdb's table has in-frame clones only and misses some. Among millions of clones listed, over 90% were seen once. Sequencing used naive CD4+ T cells from PBMCs. The origin of the receptors is a man aged 18 to 30 in good health. Some clones in this sample may be carry-over from other donors' samples. Both conserved end residues are part of each CDR3. The D gene is left open where the match is weak. Expanded clones are given a class, and other clones once, few, many or no size at all.

TRBJ2-3 | NA | TRBV6-6 | NA | CASSVRGSTDTQYF | TGTGCCAGCAGTGTCCGGGGTAGCACAGATACGCAGTATTTT
TRBJ2-1 | NA | TRBV2 | TRBD1 | CASRANRDRLNEQFF | TGTGCCAGCAGGGCCAACCGGGACAGACTCAATGAGCAGTTCTTC
TRBJ2-1 | NA | TRBV5-1 | TRBD1 | CASRPDRSSYNEQFF | TGCGCCAGCAGACCGGACAGGAGCTCCTACAATGAGCAGTTCTTC
TRBJ2-7 | NA | TRBV7-9 | TRBD1 | CASNEQGNGYEQYF | TGTGCCAGCAACGAACAGGGGAACGGATACGAGCAGTACTTC
TRBJ1-6 | NA | TRBV7-8 | TRBD1 | CASSSGRGLSPLHF | TGTGCCAGCAGCTCGGGCAGGGGGTTATCACCCCTCCACTTT
TRBJ2-7 | NA | TRBV20-1 | TRBD2 | CSAREANEQYF | TGCAGTGCTCGGGAGGCTAACGAGCAGTACTTC
TRBJ2-2 | NA | TRBV9 | NA | CASSVSGEVNTGELFF | TGTGCCAGCAGCGTTTCAGGGGAGGTAAACACCGGGGAGCTGTTTTTT
TRBJ2-1 | few | TRBV5-1 | NA | CASSERQSMPSEQFF | TGCGCCAGCAGCGAGAGACAGTCTATGCCAAGCGAGCAGTTCTTC
TRBJ1-2 | NA | TRBV2 | TRBD1 | CASSEGQGNYGYTF | TGTGCCAGCAGTGAGGGACAGGGAAACTATGGCTACACCTTC
TRBJ2-1 | NA | TRBV5-1 | TRBD2 | CASAQRGYNEQFF | TGCGCCAGCGCACAGCGGGGATACAATGAGCAGTTCTTC
TRBJ1-4 | NA | TRBV11-2 | NA | CASSFARTNEKLFF | TGTGCCAGCAGCTTCGCACGAACTAATGAAAAACTGTTTTTT
TRBJ2-5 | NA | TRBV19 | TRBD1 | CASSDSGQGLETQYF | TGTGCCAGTAGTGACTCGGGACAGGGGTTGGAGACCCAGTACTTC
TRBJ2-2 | NA | TRBV9 | TRBD2 | CASSVVPGGGSGELFF | TGTGCCAGCAGCGTAGTCCCCGGGGGGGGCTCCGGGGAGCTGTTTTTT
TRBJ1-1 | once | TRBV10-2 | NA | CASSIAAMNTEAFF | TGCGCCAGCAGTATTGCAGCCATGAACACTGAAGCTTTCTTT
TRBJ2-7 | NA | TRBV4-1 | TRBD2 | CASSQWLLASLSYEQYF | TGCGCCAGCAGTCAATGGCTACTAGCGAGTCTCTCCTACGAGCAGTACTTC
TRBJ1-3 | NA | TRBV6-5 | NA | CASSYAGSSNTIYF | TGTGCCAGCAGTTACGCAGGCTCGTCCAACACCATATATTTT
TRBJ2-7 | NA | TRBV7-8 | NA | CASSLGAGSGEQYF | TGTGCCAGCAGCTTAGGTGCAGGGAGCGGGGAGCAGTACTTC
TRBJ2-5 | NA | TRBV29-1 | TRBD1 | CSVPVPGGVGETQYF | TGCAGCGTCCCCGTTCCAGGGGGCGTAGGGGAGACCCAGTACTTC
TRBJ1-5 | once | TRBV5-7 | NA | CASSLLAAQYNQPQHF | TGTGCCAGCAGCTTGTTGGCTGCCCAATACAATCAGCCCCAGCATTTT
TRBJ2-1 | NA | TRBV4-1 | NA | CASSQGRPLSYNEQFF | TGCGCCAGCAGCCAAGGGAGACCGCTCTCCTACAATGAGCAGTTCTTC
TRBJ1-1 | NA | TRBV7-9 | NA | CASNPSPEAFF | TGTGCCAGCAACCCGTCCCCTGAAGCTTTCTTT
TRBJ1-2 | NA | TRBV9 | NA | CASSADGATYGYTF | TGTGCCAGCAGCGCGGACGGAGCTACCTATGGCTACACCTTC
TRBJ2-7 | NA | TRBV21-1 | NA | CASSKLETSGRCPTYEQYF | TGTGCCAGCAGCAAACTTGAGACTAGCGGGAGGTGTCCCACCTACGAGCAGTACTTC
TRBJ1-1 | NA | TRBV5-5 | NA | CASSLSGGTEAFF | TGTGCCAGCAGCTTGTCGGGGGGTACTGAAGCTTTCTTT
TRBJ1-3 | once | TRBV7-2 | TRBD1 | CASRPGTERNTIYF | TGTGCCAGCAGACCCGGGACAGAGAGAAACACCATATATTTT
TRBJ2-5 | NA | TRBV5-4 | TRBD2 | CASTTGGGGETQYF | TGTGCCAGCACCACCGGGGGGGGCGGGGAGACCCAGTACTTC
TRBJ1-2 | NA | TRBV11-2 | NA | CASSLNGRGGYTF | TGTGCCAGCAGCTTAAACGGGAGGGGAGGCTACACCTTC
TRBJ1-5 | few | TRBV19 | TRBD1 | CASSRTGTGGWGQPQHF | TGTGCCAGTAGTAGGACCGGGACAGGGGGCTGGGGTCAGCCCCAGCATTTT
TRBJ2-5 | NA | TRBV5-5 | NA | CASSTRGEETQYF | TGTGCCAGCAGCACCAGGGGGGAAGAGACCCAGTACTTC
TRBJ2-3 | NA | TRBV28 | NA | CASRPQHLTSTDTQYF | TGTGCCAGCAGGCCACAGCACCTCACGAGCACAGATACGCAGTATTTT
TRBJ1-2 | NA | TRBV2 | TRBD1 | CASSAKTGNYGYTF | TGTGCCAGCAGCGCCAAGACAGGGAACTATGGCTACACCTTC
TRBJ2-3 | once | TRBV28 | NA | CATDWGDTQYF | TGTGCCACCGACTGGGGTGATACGCAGTATTTT
TRBJ2-7 | NA | TRBV28 | TRBD2 | CASRATGTSGYEQYF | TGTGCCAGCAGAGCCACCGGGACTAGCGGCTACGAGCAGTACTTC
TRBJ2-3 | NA | TRBV7-2 | NA | CASSLGGSRGTQYF | TGTGCCAGCAGCTTAGGGGGATCGAGGGGTACGCAGTATTTT
TRBJ1-1 | NA | TRBV19 | NA | CASSMVFSQQNTEAFF | TGTGCCAGTAGTATGGTGTTCAGTCAGCAGAACACTGAAGCTTTCTTT
TRBJ2-1 | NA | TRBV6-4 | TRBD2 | CASSTLAGVGNEQFF | TGTGCCAGCAGCACACTAGCGGGGGTGGGGAATGAGCAGTTCTTC
TRBJ2-7 | NA | TRBV27 | NA | CASRRDTAYEQYF | TGTGCCAGCAGGAGGGACACCGCCTACGAGCAGTACTTC
TRBJ2-1 | NA | TRBV9 | TRBD2 | CASSSSGTSGNEQFF | TGTGCCAGCAGCTCTAGCGGGACTTCTGGGAATGAGCAGTTCTTC
TRBJ2-7 | once | TRBV18 | TRBD1 | CASSRDRGPYEQYF | TGTGCCAGCTCCCGGGACAGGGGCCCCTACGAGCAGTACTTC
TRBJ2-5 | NA | TRBV9 | NA | CASTRAPGQETQYF | TGTGCCAGCACCCGAGCCCCAGGGCAAGAGACCCAGTACTTC
TRBJ2-5 | NA | TRBV5-1 | TRBD2 | CASTPPGLPETQYF | TGCGCCAGCACCCCCCCGGGACTACCAGAGACCCAGTACTTC
TRBJ2-3 | once | TRBV7-2 | NA | CASSSVVSDTQYF | TGTGCCAGCAGCTCTGTCGTTTCAGATACGCAGTATTTT
TRBJ2-5 | NA | TRBV23-1 | NA | CASSQSACGLETQYF | TGCGCCAGCAGTCAATCCGCATGTGGCCTCGAGACCCAGTACTTC
TRBJ2-7 | NA | TRBV6-5 | TRBD2 | CASAASGSFEQYF | TGTGCCAGCGCGGCTAGCGGGAGTTTCGAGCAGTACTTC
TRBJ2-7 | NA | TRBV2 | NA | CASSERQGSYEQYF | TGTGCCAGCAGTGAACGGCAGGGGAGCTACGAGCAGTACTTC
TRBJ2-7 | NA | TRBV7-3 | NA | CASSQSGGGEQYF | TGTGCCAGCAGCCAAAGTGGGGGCGGCGAGCAGTACTTC
TRBJ2-7 | NA | TRBV25-1 | NA | CASSNWNEQYF | TGTGCCAGCAGTAATTGGAACGAGCAGTACTTC